A single sample gave rise to the 5 T cell receptor beta chains below, sequenced in a study of T cell changes during pregnancy in multiple sclerosis. The method was immunoSEQ multiplex PCR; TCRdb's version includes in-frame clones alone and lacks a portion of them. The sample lists approximately 50,000 clones, approximately 91% occurring once. Source: peripheral blood, taken in the second trimester of pregnancy. The receptors stem from a female donor with multiple sclerosis, enrolled in a pregnancy study.

This chain joins TRBV11-2 and TRBJ2-1, with D tentatively TRBD1 (5 bases). V dropped 1 base and J dropped 11 bases, with 21 bases sitting between them. The CDR3 contains 16 residues. Germline assignment: CDR1 SGHAT and CDR2 FQNNGV. CDR3: CASSLVWAGWDGKQFF. As DNA, the CDR3 is TGTGCCAGCAGCTTAGTATGGGCAGGGTGGGATGGTAAGCAGTTCTTC.

The chain uses TRBV28 and TRBJ1-5; D not certain. The CDR3 length is 16 residues. V was clipped by 5 bases and J by 0 bases, with 14 bases between them. CDR1 is MDHEN, CDR2 SYDVKM, per germline. The CDR3 region has the DNA TGTGCCAGCAGTCCCAGCGGACGGGATAGCAATCAGCCCCAGCATTTT. This codes for CASSPSGRDSNQPQHF.

The rearrangement uses TRBV7-3 and TRBJ1-1; TRBD1 aligns across 7 bases. The CDR3 extends over 14 amino acids. Germline assignment: CDR1 SGHTA and CDR2 FQGTGA. V was clipped by 11 bases and J by 4 bases; unmatched bases: 13. CDR3 loop: CAAGGGFIVTEAFF. CDR3 DNA: TGTGCCGCGGGAGGGGGCTTTATTGTCACTGAAGCTTTCTTT.

CDR3 nucleotides: TGTGCCAGCAGCCTCAACCCGACAGGGGGCGGCTATGGCTACACCTTC. Encoded protein: CASSLNPTGGGYGYTF. This chain connects TRBV11-2 to TRBJ1-2; 10 bases agree with TRBD1. Unmatched junction bases numbered 10, after V lost 5 bases and J lost 4 bases. CDR1 and CDR2 (germline): SGHAT, FQNNGV. The CDR3 sequence is 16 residues long.

The chain employs TRBV5-1 and TRBJ1-1, with a possible D match to TRBD1 (6 bases). The germline gives CDR1 SGHRS, CDR2 YFSETQ. Deletions cut 0 bases from V and 0 bases from J, with 15 bases between. This CDR3 has 17 residues. CDR3 bases: TGCGCCAGCAGCTTGGTTATGGGGGCTGGCATGAACACTGAAGCTTTCTTT. Encoded protein: CASSLVMGAGMNTEAFF. Based on the CDR3 plus reference TRBV5-1 and TRBJ1-1, the full variable domain is KAGVTQTPRYLIKTRGQQVTLSCSPISGHRSVSWYQQTPGQGLQFLFEYFSETQRNKGNFPGRFSGRQFSNSRSEMNVSTLELGDSALYLCASSLVMGAGMNTEAFFGQGTRLTVV.